Each of the 12 T cell receptor beta chains below was sequenced from the same sample in a study of T cell repertoires in cytomegalovirus infection. TCRdb analysed the reads with MiXCR anew, one entry per CDR3 protein. The sample lists under 850,000 distinct CDR3 sequences, roughly 36% occurring once. The material sequenced was PBMCs. These receptors were obtained from a human donor in good health (CMV status not recorded). Some clones in this sample may be carry-over from other donors' samples.

The chain joins TRBV24-1 to TRBJ2-3, with D possibly matching TRBD1 (5 bases). With 4 bases removed from V and 4 bases from J, the gap between germline ends came to 5 bases. The CDR3 runs 12 residues. Germline V gene lookup returns CDR1 KGHDR and CDR2 SFDVKD. CDR3: CATSEGPDTQYF. The CDR3 DNA reads as TGTGCCACCAGTGAGGGGCCAGATACGCAGTATTTT.

This clonotype was seen only a few times. This rearrangement joins TRBV27 to TRBJ2-2; D is tentatively TRBD1 or TRBD2 (6 bases each). CDR3 length: 14 residues. Germline lookup yields CDR1 MNHEY and CDR2 SMNVEV (reference sequence). Trimming removed 6 bases from V and 3 bases from J, with 11 bases in between. The CDR3 sequence is CASRDYRDTGELFF. The CDR3 DNA sequence: TGTGCCAGCAGGGACTACAGGGACACCGGGGAGCTGTTTTTT.

This clonotype was counted at least ten times. J is TRBJ1-5 and V is TRBV28; TRBD1 might be the D (5 bases). The germline V gene has CDR1 MDHEN and CDR2 SYDVKM. This CDR3 spans 16 amino acids. V was trimmed by 7 bases and J by 2 bases, leaving 18 bases between them. This CDR3 reads CASTPHQSGGNQPQHF. CDR3 bases: TGTGCCAGCACCCCTCACCAATCGGGGGGCAATCAGCCCCAGCATTTT.

The rearrangement links TRBV5-5 to TRBJ2-3; possibly TRBD2 for D (5 bases). CDR3 length: 15 residues. Trimming pared 4 bases from V and 3 bases from J, leaving 15 bases between. CDR1 is SGHKS and CDR2 is YYEKEE in the germline V gene (reference sequence). The CDR3: CASSPVAGKTDTQYF. As DNA, the CDR3 is TGTGCCAGCAGCCCGGTTGCCGGGAAGACAGATACGCAGTATTTT.

The chain carries TRBV7-9 and TRBJ2-6, with 7 bases matching TRBD1. The CDR3 totals 22 residues. Germline CDR1 SEHNR, CDR2 FQNEAQ (reference sequence). The V and J ends lost 6 bases and 1 base, in that order; junction bases with no gene match: 24. CDR3: CASSRLRDSGLKGGSGANVLTF. The DNA of the CDR3 is TGTGCCAGCAGTCGATTAAGGGACAGTGGGCTCAAGGGTGGTTCTGGGGCCAACGTCCTGACTTTC. The whole variable domain, remainder taken from reference TRBV7-9 and TRBJ2-6, is DTGVSQNPRHKITKRGQNVTFRCDPISEHNRLYWYRQTLGQGPEFLTYFQNEAQLEKSRLLSDRFSAERPKGSFSTLEIQRTEQGDSAMYLCASSRLRDSGLKGGSGANVLTFGAGSRLTVL.

The gene calls are TRBV11-2 and TRBJ2-1; TRBD2 matches 10 bases. After removal of 2 bases from V and 9 bases from J, the junction contained 7 bases not matched to a gene. This CDR3 is built from 15 residues. Germline V lookup: CDR1 SGHAT, CDR2 FQNNGV. The CDR3 is CASSLSGGANTEQFF. The CDR3 nucleotides are TGTGCCAGCAGCTTAAGCGGGGGGGCGAACACTGAGCAGTTCTTC. The full variable domain, with the rest looked up from reference TRBV11-2 and TRBJ2-1, is EAGVAQSPRYKIIEKRQSVAFWCNPISGHATLYWYQQILGQGPKLLIQFQNNGVVDDSQLPKDRFSAERLKGVDSTLKIQPAKLEDSAVYLCASSLSGGANTEQFFGPGTRLTVL.

V is TRBV2 and J is TRBJ2-2, with unresolved D. The CDR3 sequence is 14 residues long. V dropped 2 bases and J dropped 7 bases, with 11 bases sitting between them. CDR1 SNHLY and CDR2 FYNNEI come from the germline V gene. Written as DNA, the CDR3 is TGTGCCAGCAGTGAAAGAAGGGAAAGCGGGGAGCTGTTTTTT. This encodes CASSERRESGELFF.

This clonotype was observed a handful of times. This rearrangement joins TRBV4-1 to TRBJ2-2; D uncertain. The CDR3 sequence is 17 residues long. The germline V gene encodes CDR1 MGHRA and CDR2 YSYEKL. V dropped 0 bases and J dropped 0 bases, with 11 bases sitting between them. The CDR3 region is CASSQDRRTANTGELFF. CDR3 sequence (DNA): TGCGCCAGCAGCCAAGATCGTCGGACCGCGAACACCGGGGAGCTGTTTTTT.

This clonotype has a count of ten or more. The chain has TRBV7-6 and TRBJ2-3; D is tentatively TRBD1 or TRBD2 (5 bases each). Trimming pared 3 bases from V and 0 bases from J, leaving 16 bases between. This CDR3 has 17 amino acids. CDR1 is SGHVS, CDR2 FNYEAQ, per germline. In DNA, the CDR3 is TGTGCCAGCAGCTTGGGGACGGCAACCCGCAGCACAGATACGCAGTATTTT. Translated, it gives CASSLGTATRSTDTQYF.

The rearrangement joins TRBV5-1 to TRBJ1-1, with D maybe TRBD1 (5 bases). Germline CDR1 is SGHRS and CDR2 is YFSETQ. Trimming took 8 bases from V and 3 from J, leaving 17 bases between them. The CDR3 contains 14 residues. CDR3: CARGLAGLDTEAFF. CDR3 DNA sequence: TGCGCCAGGGGCCTAGCGGGACTGGACACTGAAGCTTTCTTT.

This clonotype was found a few times. The chain joins TRBV6-1 to TRBJ2-1, with unresolved D. CDR1 is MNHNS, CDR2 SASEGT, per germline. The V end lost 0 bases, the J end lost 10 bases, and 7 bases lay between the germline ends. The CDR3 covers 12 residues. The CDR3 loop reads CASSEARLEQFF. In DNA form, the CDR3 reads TGTGCCAGCAGTGAAGCGCGTTTGGAGCAGTTCTTC.

The genes are TRBV7-2 and TRBJ2-3; TRBD2 agrees at 8 bases. Trimming removed 1 base from V and 7 bases from J; junction bases left unmatched: 10. The CDR3 runs 16 residues. Germline CDR1 reads SGHTA; CDR2 reads FQGNSA. CDR3 loop: CASSLEAAGGSYTQYF. The CDR3 DNA follows: TGTGCCAGCAGCTTAGAGGCGGCGGGAGGATCTTATACGCAGTATTTT.